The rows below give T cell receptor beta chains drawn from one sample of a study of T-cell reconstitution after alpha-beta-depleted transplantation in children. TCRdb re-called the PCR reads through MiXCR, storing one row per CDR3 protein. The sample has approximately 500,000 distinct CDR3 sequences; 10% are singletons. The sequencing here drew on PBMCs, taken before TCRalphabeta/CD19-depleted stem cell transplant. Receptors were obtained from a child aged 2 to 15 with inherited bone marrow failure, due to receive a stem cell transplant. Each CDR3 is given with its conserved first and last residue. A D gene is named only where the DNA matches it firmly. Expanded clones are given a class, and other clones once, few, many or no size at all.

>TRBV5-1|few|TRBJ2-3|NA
CASSSGDGASDTQYF
TGCGCCAGCAGCTCCGGGGATGGGGCCTCAGATACGCAGTATTTT
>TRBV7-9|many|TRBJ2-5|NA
CASSPVQGETQYF
TGTGCCAGCAGCCCGGTACAGGGAGAGACCCAGTACTTC
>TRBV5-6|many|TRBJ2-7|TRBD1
CASSLMGQGAYEQYF
TGTGCCAGCAGCTTAATGGGACAGGGGGCCTACGAGCAGTACTTC
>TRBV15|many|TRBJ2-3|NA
CATSRDASSTDTQYF
TGTGCCACCAGCAGAGACGCTTCTAGCACAGATACGCAGTATTTT
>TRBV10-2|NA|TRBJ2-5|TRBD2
CASRSSGGGETQYF
TGCGCCAGCAGGTCTAGCGGGGGGGGGGAGACCCAGTACTTC
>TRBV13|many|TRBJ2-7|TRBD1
CASSPDRDSYEQYF
TGTGCCAGCAGCCCCGACAGGGACTCCTACGAGCAGTACTTC
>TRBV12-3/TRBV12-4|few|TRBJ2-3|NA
CASSFRPAITDTQYF
TGTGCCAGCAGTTTTAGGCCCGCTATCACAGATACGCAGTATTTT
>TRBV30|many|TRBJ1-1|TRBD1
CAWSNFGDRETEAFF
TGTGCCTGGAGTAATTTTGGGGACAGGGAAACTGAAGCTTTCTTT
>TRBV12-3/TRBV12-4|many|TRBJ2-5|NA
CASSTRETQYF
TGTGCCAGCAGTACGAGGGAGACCCAGTACTTC
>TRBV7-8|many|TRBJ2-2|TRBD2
CASSLALAGGFGELFF
TGTGCCAGCAGCTTAGCCCTAGCGGGAGGATTCGGGGAGCTGTTTTTT
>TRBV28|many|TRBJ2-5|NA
CASSFGVRRETQYF
TGTGCCAGCAGTTTCGGCGTGAGGCGAGAGACCCAGTACTTC
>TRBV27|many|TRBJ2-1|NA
CASSLLPAGKFDEQFF
TGTGCCAGCAGTTTATTGCCGGCCGGAAAGTTCGATGAGCAGTTCTTC
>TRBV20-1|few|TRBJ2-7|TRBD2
CSATTTFLAGYEQYF
TGCAGTGCCACCACGACCTTCCTAGCGGGCTACGAGCAGTACTTC
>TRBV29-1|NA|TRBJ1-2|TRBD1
CSVQRTGSNGYTF
TGCAGCGTTCAAAGGACAGGTTCTAATGGCTACACCTTC
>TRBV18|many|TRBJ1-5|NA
CASSPPVTAGHF
TGTGCCAGCTCACCACCGGTGACAGCCGGGCATTTT
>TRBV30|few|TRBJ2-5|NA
CAWTVSWETQYF
TGTGCCTGGACGGTCTCCTGGGAGACCCAGTACTTC
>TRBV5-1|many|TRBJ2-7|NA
CASSAWPSPSFEQYF
TGCGCCAGCAGCGCCTGGCCTAGTCCCTCCTTCGAGCAGTACTTC
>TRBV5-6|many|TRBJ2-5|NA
CASSSSGSQETQYF
TGTGCCAGCAGCTCTTCCGGTTCCCAAGAGACCCAGTACTTC
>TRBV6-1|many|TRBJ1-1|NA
CASSRQLGGTEAFF
TGTGCCAGCAGCCGACAATTGGGGGGCACTGAAGCTTTCTTT
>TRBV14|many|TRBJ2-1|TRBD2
CASRGIRGGRHNEQFF
TGTGCCAGCAGAGGTATTCGGGGGGGTCGGCACAATGAGCAGTTCTTC
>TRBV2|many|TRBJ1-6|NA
CASSEQGLDNSPLHF
TGTGCCAGCAGTGAACAGGGTCTGGATAATTCACCCCTCCACTTT
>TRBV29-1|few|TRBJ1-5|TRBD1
CSVEDRAGGQPQHF
TGCAGCGTTGAAGATAGGGCAGGGGGTCAGCCCCAGCATTTT
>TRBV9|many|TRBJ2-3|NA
CASSTRPTRGTDTQYF
TGTGCCAGCAGCACACGGCCCACGCGAGGCACAGATACGCAGTATTTT
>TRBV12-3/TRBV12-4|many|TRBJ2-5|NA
CASSLDNRVWETQYF
TGTGCCAGCAGTTTAGACAACAGGGTTTGGGAGACCCAGTACTTC
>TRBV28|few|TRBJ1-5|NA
CASSLVGRRNQPQHF
TGTGCCAGCAGTTTGGTAGGGAGGCGCAATCAGCCCCAGCATTTT
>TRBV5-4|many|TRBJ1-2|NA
CASRLNQGRDYGYTF
TGTGCCAGCAGACTTAACCAGGGTCGGGACTATGGCTACACCTTC
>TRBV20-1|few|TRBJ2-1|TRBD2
CSAREFLAGFHEQFF
TGCAGTGCTAGAGAGTTTCTAGCGGGATTTCATGAGCAGTTCTTC
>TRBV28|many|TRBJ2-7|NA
CASTLGYEQYF
TGTGCCAGCACCCTTGGGTACGAGCAGTACTTC
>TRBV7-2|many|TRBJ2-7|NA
CASSLVSAALEQYF
TGTGCCAGCAGCTTAGTTAGCGCAGCCCTCGAGCAGTACTTC
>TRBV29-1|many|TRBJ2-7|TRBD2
CSVEGESSGRAYEQYF
TGCAGCGTTGAAGGAGAAAGTAGCGGGAGGGCCTACGAGCAGTACTTC
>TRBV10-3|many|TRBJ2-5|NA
CAISEPDRGQETQYF
TGTGCCATCAGTGAACCTGACCGGGGCCAAGAGACCCAGTACTTC
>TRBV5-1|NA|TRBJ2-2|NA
CASSTTGTLNTGELFF
TGCGCCAGCAGCACGACCGGGACTTTGAACACCGGGGAGCTGTTTTTT
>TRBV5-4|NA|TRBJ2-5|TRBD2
CASSLAGGDETQYF
TGTGCCAGCAGCTTGGCCGGGGGGGACGAGACCCAGTACTTC
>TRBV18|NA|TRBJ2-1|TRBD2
CASSLWEGDYNEQFF
TGTGCCAGCTCACTCTGGGAGGGCGACTACAATGAGCAGTTCTTC
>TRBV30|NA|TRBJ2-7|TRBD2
CAWRSGSIYEQYF
TGTGCCTGGAGGAGCGGGAGCATATACGAGCAGTACTTC
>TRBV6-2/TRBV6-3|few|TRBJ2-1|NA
CATGGYSTSYNEQFF
TGTGCCACCGGGGGCTATAGCACTTCCTACAATGAGCAGTTCTTC
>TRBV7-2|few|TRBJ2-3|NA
CASSSRDPTDTQYF
TGTGCCAGCAGCTCCCGGGACCCCACAGATACGCAGTATTTT
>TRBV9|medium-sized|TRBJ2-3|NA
CASSVGVGGGATDTQYF
TGTGCCAGCAGCGTAGGGGTTGGCGGGGGCGCCACAGATACGCAGTATTTT
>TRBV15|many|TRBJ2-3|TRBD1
CATSSPRQGYTDTQYF
TGTGCCACCAGCAGCCCCCGACAGGGGTACACAGATACGCAGTATTTT
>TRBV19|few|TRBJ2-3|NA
CASSYSLGTDTQYF
TGTGCCAGTAGTTATAGCCTGGGCACAGATACGCAGTATTTT
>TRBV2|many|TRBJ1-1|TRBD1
CASITLLHSDRVNTEAFF
TGTGCCAGCATCACCCTACTCCACTCAGACAGGGTCAACACTGAAGCTTTCTTT
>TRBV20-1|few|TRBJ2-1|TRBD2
CSADEHGLAGSSYNEQFF
TGCAGTGCTGACGAACATGGACTAGCGGGAAGCTCCTACAATGAGCAGTTCTTC